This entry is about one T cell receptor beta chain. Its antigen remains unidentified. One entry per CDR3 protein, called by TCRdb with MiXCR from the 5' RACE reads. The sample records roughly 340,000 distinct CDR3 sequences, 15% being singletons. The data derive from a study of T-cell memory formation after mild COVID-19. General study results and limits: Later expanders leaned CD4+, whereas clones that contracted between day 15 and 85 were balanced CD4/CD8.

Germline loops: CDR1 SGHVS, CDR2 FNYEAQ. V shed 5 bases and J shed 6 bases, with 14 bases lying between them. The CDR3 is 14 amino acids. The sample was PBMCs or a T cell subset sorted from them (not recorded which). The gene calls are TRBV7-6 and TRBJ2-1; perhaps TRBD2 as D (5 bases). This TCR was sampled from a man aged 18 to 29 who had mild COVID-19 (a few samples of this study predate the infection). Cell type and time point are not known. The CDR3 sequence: CASSTAAECNEQFF. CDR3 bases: TGTGCCAGCAGCACAGCAGCGGAGTGCAATGAGCAGTTCTTC.